These T cell receptor beta chains were read from a single sample in a study of T cells after posttransplantation cyclophosphamide. Some clones are missing from TCRdb's copy, which holds only in-frame ones; the method was immunoSEQ multiplex PCR. In the table there are some 47,000 clones, 86% of which are singletons. The source material was PBMCs. These receptors all stem from a man younger than 40 with a blood cancer, CMV-positive, and with a related stem cell donor. CDR3s include the opening cysteine and the closing phenylalanine or tryptophan. D genes are given only for firm matches. Only some rows state a clone size, as once, few, many or a class for expanded clones.

J,D,V,size,DNA,CDR3
TRBJ2-5,NA,TRBV5-8,NA,TGTGCCAGCAGGCGGTATCAAGAGACCCAGTACTTC,CASRRYQETQYF
TRBJ2-7,TRBD1,TRBV6-1,NA,TGTGCCAGCAGTGAAGCGGGACAGACCTACGAGCAGTACTTC,CASSEAGQTYEQYF
TRBJ2-4,TRBD1,TRBV6-4,NA,TGTGCCAGCAGTGACCCGAGTGGGACAGGGGGCAAAAACATTCAGTACTTC,CASSDPSGTGGKNIQYF
TRBJ1-2,NA,TRBV19,NA,TGTGCCAGTAGCACACCTAGGGGGAACTATGGCTACACCTTC,CASSTPRGNYGYTF
TRBJ2-5,TRBD2,TRBV7-8,NA,TGTGCCAGCAGCTTATCGGGGGGGATCCAAGAGACCCAGTACTTC,CASSLSGGIQETQYF
TRBJ2-1,NA,TRBV29-1,NA,TGCAGCGTTGTACGCGGCGATGAGCAGTTCTTC,CSVVRGDEQFF
TRBJ2-1,TRBD2,TRBV4-1,NA,TGCGCCAGCAGCCAGATTAGCGGGAAGATGCGGGAGCAGTTCTTC,CASSQISGKMREQFF
TRBJ1-5,NA,TRBV21-1,NA,TGTGCCAGCAGCAAAGGGGTAGAGGAGAGGGTCTATCAGCCCCAGCATTTT,CASSKGVEERVYQPQHF
TRBJ1-6,NA,TRBV30,NA,TGTGCCTGGACCACCGCGGGACTTCCTAGAAATAATTCACCCCTCCACTTT,CAWTTAGLPRNNSPLHF
TRBJ1-1,NA,TRBV30,few,TGTGCCTGGGATGTGGGCACGAGACGGAACACTGAAGCTTTCTTT,CAWDVGTRRNTEAFF
TRBJ2-3,NA,TRBV5-1,NA,TGCGCCAGCAGCTTGGCGGGGTTTGGCACAGATACGCAGTATTTT,CASSLAGFGTDTQYF
TRBJ2-1,TRBD1,TRBV28,NA,TGTGCCAGCAGTTTCAGCGCAGGGGGCGGTAAGAATGAGCAGTTCTTC,CASSFSAGGGKNEQFF
TRBJ2-7,NA,TRBV28,NA,TGTGCCAGCAGTTCTCTCCACGAGCAGTACTTC,CASSSLHEQYF
TRBJ2-5,TRBD2,TRBV2,NA,TGTGCCAGCAGGGGGGGTTGGGGAGGGGAGACCCAGTACTTC,CASRGGWGGETQYF
TRBJ2-3,TRBD2,TRBV6-1,once,TGTGCCAGCGAGGCGGGAGATGAAGCAGATACGCAGTATTTT,CASEAGDEADTQYF
TRBJ1-2,NA,TRBV7-9,NA,TGTGCCAGCAGCTTAGGATCAGGGGCGCTTGGCTACACCTTC,CASSLGSGALGYTF
TRBJ2-7,NA,TRBV5-1,NA,TGCGCCAGCAGCCAAAATAGGGGGGGGTTATCCTACGAGCAGTACTTC,CASSQNRGGLSYEQYF
TRBJ1-1,NA,TRBV4-2,NA,TGTGCCAGCAGCCAAGATCTTGCCAGGAGGGGAGAAGCTTTCTTT,CASSQDLARRGEAFF
TRBJ2-1,NA,TRBV6-5,large,TGTGCCAGCAGTTTCGCGGGAAATGAGCAGTTCTTC,CASSFAGNEQFF
TRBJ2-7,TRBD1,TRBV7-9,once,TGTGCCAGCAGCCAAGCGGGACAGGGCTACGAGCAGTACTTC,CASSQAGQGYEQYF
TRBJ2-2,TRBD2,TRBV9,NA,TGTGCCAGCAGCGGGGGACTAGCGGGGAGGATCGGGGAGCTGTTTTTT,CASSGGLAGRIGELFF
TRBJ1-5,NA,TRBV6-1,NA,TGTGCCAGCAGTGAGAACGCTCTGATTAGAACTCAGCCCCAGCATTTT,CASSENALIRTQPQHF
TRBJ2-1,TRBD2,TRBV5-8,NA,TGTGCCAGCAGCTTGGCCGGCGTTGGCGGGAGAAAGCAGTTCTTC,CASSLAGVGGRKQFF
TRBJ1-5,NA,TRBV15,NA,TGTGCCACCAGCCAGGTAGTAAATCAGCCCCAGCATTTT,CATSQVVNQPQHF
TRBJ2-2,NA,TRBV19,NA,TGTGCCAGTAGTATAGGGGGGCGCAACACCGGGGAGCTGTTTTTT,CASSIGGRNTGELFF
TRBJ1-1,TRBD1,TRBV19,NA,TGTGCCAGTAAAGCGGACAGGGTTTTAGGAGAAACTTTCTTT,CASKADRVLGETFF
TRBJ2-7,TRBD2,TRBV7-2,NA,TGTGCCAGCAGCTTATGGGGACTAGCATCTTACGAGCAGTACTTC,CASSLWGLASYEQYF
TRBJ2-7,NA,TRBV11-2,NA,TGTGCCAGCACAGGGCAGCAGGAGCAGTACTTC,CASTGQQEQYF
TRBJ2-7,TRBD1,TRBV28,NA,TGTGCCAGCAGTGAGGGACAGACCTACGAGCAGTACTTC,CASSEGQTYEQYF
TRBJ2-3,NA,TRBV7-3,NA,TGTGCCAGCAGCTTAGTCGGGGATACGCAGTATTTT,CASSLVGDTQYF
TRBJ2-3,TRBD2,TRBV7-2,NA,TGTGCCAGCAGCTTAGCACAGAGCGGGGGGATTAATACAGATACGCAGTATTTT,CASSLAQSGGINTDTQYF
TRBJ1-2,NA,TRBV7-9,NA,TGTGCCAGCAGCTTACAGGTGATGGATGGCTACACCTTC,CASSLQVMDGYTF
TRBJ2-6,NA,TRBV2,NA,TGTGCCAGCAGTAAGGAGGGGGCCCACTCTGGGGCCAACGTCCTGACTTTC,CASSKEGAHSGANVLTF
TRBJ1-1,NA,TRBV7-5,NA,TGTGCCAGAAGCAAATTCCCGGGCCAGGGGGCGAGCACTGAAGCTTTCTTT,CARSKFPGQGASTEAFF
TRBJ2-3,NA,TRBV29-1,NA,TGCAGCGTTGGTGGTAGCGTGAGCTCTAGCACAGATACGCAGTATTTT,CSVGGSVSSSTDTQYF
TRBJ2-3,TRBD2,TRBV5-5,NA,TGTGCCAGCAGCCCGGGACTAGCGGGATCTTCTAGCTCAGATACGCAGTATTTT,CASSPGLAGSSSSDTQYF
TRBJ2-7,NA,TRBV28,NA,TGTGCCAGCAGTTTCGCGTACGAGCAGTACTTC,CASSFAYEQYF
TRBJ2-7,TRBD2,TRBV5-6,NA,TGTGCCAGCAGCTTACTTGGCAATCCGGGAGGCTACGAGCAGTACTTC,CASSLLGNPGGYEQYF
TRBJ2-1,TRBD2,TRBV19,NA,TGTGCCAGTAGTAGTGTACTAGCGGGGGGGCCCTACAATGAGCAGTTCTTC,CASSSVLAGGPYNEQFF
TRBJ1-1,NA,TRBV7-8,NA,TGTGCCAGCAGCTTAGTTCTTGGCAGGGTATGGGCTGATAACACTGAAGCTTTCTTT,CASSLVLGRVWADNTEAFF
TRBJ1-2,TRBD1,TRBV28,NA,TGTGCCAGCAGGATCACAGGGGGCGTAATACCCAACTATGGCTACACCTTC,CASRITGGVIPNYGYTF